This TCR beta chain was captured by sequencing in a study of read filtering for tumor transcriptome and immune sequencing. Study-wide background: RNA-seq yielded only about 75 to 1,300 TCR reads, IR-seq about 4 to 10.27 million. Study findings and constraints: IR-seq captured clonotypes deeper and more reliably than RNA-seq.

This library used roughly 400 ng RNA and molecular barcoded adaptors spanning alpha/delta and beta/gamma chains. TCRdb redid the calling of the reads with MiXCR, one entry per CDR3 protein. Among about 130,000 distinct CDR3 sequences listed, about an eighth were seen once. This clonotype was recorded many times. What it recognizes is unknown. Germline and junction disagree at one end, which may indicate a read error. This receptor was taken from a donor at least 40 years old with multiple myeloma. The specimen sequenced was a population of CD138-negative cells sorted from bone marrow.

The CDR3 spells CASSLSGTVVNSEAFF. CDR3 bases: TGTGCCAGCAGTCTCTCCGGGACAGTGGTGAACTCTGAAGCTTTCTTT. This chain connects TRBV28 to TRBJ1-1; TRBD1 matches 7 bases. Germline values: CDR1 MDHEN, CDR2 SYDVKM. CDR3 length: 16 amino acids.